This T cell receptor (beta chain) came from a study of blood T cell repertoires in COVID-19. Study-level background: Samples taken during acute and convalescent COVID-19 were collected in the United States, Italy and Spain. The analysed material was cDNA or gDNA that came from T cells, B-cell-depleted T cells, or PBMCs.

In the study's own analysis: Estimation of nucleated cell counts relied on the amplification of reference gene primers. Assay: immunoSEQ multiplex PCR; the TCRdb copy retains only in-frame clones and omits some. V, J and clone size are taken as reported in that table, and D and trimming were inferred from the DNA itself. The profile shows 70,000 to 80,000 clones, approximately 86% of them singletons. This CDR3 contains 14 residues. The V gene's germline CDR1 is SGHAT and CDR2 FQNNGV. V lost 6 bases and J lost 5, with 16 bases in between. The V gene is TRBV11-2, the J gene TRBJ2-5, with D possibly matching TRBD2 (5 bases). The specimen sequenced was peripheral blood. This receptor was taken from a human donor in a cohort sampled during active COVID-19. The CDR3 nucleotides read TGTGCCAGCAGTCTACGACCCGGCGGGGAGACCCAGTACTTC. Translated, it gives CASSLRPGGETQYF. Looking up the rest from reference TRBV11-2 and TRBJ2-5 gives the full variable domain: EAGVAQSPRYKIIEKRQSVAFWCNPISGHATLYWYQQILGQGPKLLIQFQNNGVVDDSQLPKDRFSAERLKGVDSTLKIQPAKLEDSAVYLCASSLRPGGETQYFGPGTRLLVL.